Sequencing of this T cell receptor beta chain was carried out in a study of T cell repertoires in cytomegalovirus infection. CDR3 length: 11 amino acids. CDR1 and CDR2 from the germline V gene are SGHTA and FQGNSA. Trimming removed 5 bases from V and 15 bases from J, with 14 bases in between. TCRdb re-analysed the reads in MiXCR, keeping a single row per CDR3 protein. The table has approximately 310,000 distinct CDR3 sequences, 25% seen once; the top ten hold approximately 12%. Details on this clonotype: What it binds is unknown.

Source: cultured PBMCs, taken from culture after CMV antigen stimulation. The rearrangement joins TRBV7-2 to TRBJ2-1; D assignment may be TRBD1 or TRBD2 (6 bases each). The source of this sequence is a human donor in good health (CMV status not recorded). Some clones in this sample may be carry-over from other donors' samples. The CDR3, as DNA: TGTGCCAGCAGCCAACCGGGGGCCGGGTTCTTC. This encodes CASSQPGAGFF.